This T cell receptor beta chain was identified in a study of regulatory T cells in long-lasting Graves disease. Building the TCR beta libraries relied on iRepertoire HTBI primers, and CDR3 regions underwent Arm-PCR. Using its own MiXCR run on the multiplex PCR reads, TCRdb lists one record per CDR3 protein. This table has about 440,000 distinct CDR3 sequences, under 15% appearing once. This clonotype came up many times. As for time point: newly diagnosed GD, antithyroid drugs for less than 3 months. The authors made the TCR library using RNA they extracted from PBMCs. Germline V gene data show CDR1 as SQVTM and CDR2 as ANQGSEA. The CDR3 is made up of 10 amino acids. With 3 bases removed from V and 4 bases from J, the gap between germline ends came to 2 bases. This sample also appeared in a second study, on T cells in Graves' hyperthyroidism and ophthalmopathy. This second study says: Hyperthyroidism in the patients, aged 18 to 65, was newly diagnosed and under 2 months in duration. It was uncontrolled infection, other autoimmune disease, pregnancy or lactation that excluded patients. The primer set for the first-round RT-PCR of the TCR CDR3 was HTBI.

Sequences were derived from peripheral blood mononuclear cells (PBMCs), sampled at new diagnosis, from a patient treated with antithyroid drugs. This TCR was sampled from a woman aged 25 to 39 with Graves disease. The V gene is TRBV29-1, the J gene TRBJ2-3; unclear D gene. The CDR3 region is CSVDSDTQYF. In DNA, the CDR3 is TGCAGCGTTGATTCAGATACGCAGTATTTT.